This passage covers 9 T cell receptor beta chains from one sample sequenced in a study of tumor T cells in aggressive B-cell lymphoma. Sequenced by immunoSEQ multiplex PCR; TCRdb stores in-frame clones only, minus some. The data show 9,500 to 13,000 clones, 89% seen once. The sample taken for sequencing was tumor tissue. All receptors derive from an adult with diffuse large B cell lymphoma.

This clone was seen a single time. The chain recombines TRBV5-1 with TRBJ2-5; D not certain. V lost 1 base to trimming and J lost 4 bases, with 11 bases between them. There are 14 residues in the CDR3. Germline CDR1 and CDR2: SGHRS and YFSETQ. The DNA for the CDR3 is TGCGCCAGCAGCTTGTTGTCACCGGGAGAGACCCAGTACTTC. This codes for CASSLLSPGETQYF. The entire variable domain, with the rest obtained from reference TRBV5-1 and TRBJ2-5, is as follows: KAGVTQTPRYLIKTRGQQVTLSCSPISGHRSVSWYQQTPGQGLQFLFEYFSETQRNKGNFPGRFSGRQFSNSRSEMNVSTLELGDSALYLCASSLLSPGETQYFGPGTRLLVL.

The gene calls are TRBV5-1 and TRBJ2-6; weak D call: TRBD2 (5 bases). Germline V gives CDR1 SGHRS, CDR2 YFSETQ. CDR3 length: 16 residues. V was shortened by 1 base and J by 4 bases, with 12 bases between the two germline ends. CDR3 amino acids: CASSLRGSRGANVLTF. The DNA for the CDR3 is TGCGCCAGCAGCTTGCGGGGTTCAAGGGGGGCCAACGTCCTGACTTTC.

The chain carries TRBV7-9 and TRBJ2-7, with unresolved D. Trimming stripped 1 base from V and 4 bases from J, with 5 bases between. Germline-derived CDR1 and CDR2 are SEHNR and FQNEAQ (reference sequence). The CDR3 consists of 12 residues. Written as DNA, the CDR3 is TGTGCCAGCAGCTTAGGTCAGTACGAGCAGTACTTC. This codes for CASSLGQYEQYF. Based on the CDR3 plus reference TRBV7-9 and TRBJ2-7, the full variable domain is DTGVSQNPRHKITKRGQNVTFRCDPISEHNRLYWYRQTLGQGPEFLTYFQNEAQLEKSRLLSDRFSAERPKGSFSTLEIQRTEQGDSAMYLCASSLGQYEQYFGPGTRLTVT.

DNA for the CDR3: TGTGCCAGCAGTCCAGGGTTTTTAGAGACCCAGTACTTC. Amino acids: CASSPGFLETQYF. This rearrangement joins TRBV6-1 to TRBJ2-5; D might be TRBD1 (5 bases). Trimming stripped 5 bases from V and 4 bases from J, with 11 bases between. From germline, CDR1 is MNHNS and CDR2 SASEGT. The CDR3 covers 13 residues.

The chain is built from TRBV4-1 and TRBJ2-2, with TRBD1 identical over 11 bases. Germline loops: CDR1 MGHRA, CDR2 YSYEKL. V trimming: 4 bases; J trimming: 5 bases; junction bases outside the gene matches: 3. This CDR3 region has 15 residues. CDR3 sequence: CASSRTGGGTGELFF. DNA for the CDR3: TGCGCCAGCAGCCGGACAGGGGGCGGAACCGGGGAGCTGTTTTTT.

The V call is TRBV6-6, the J call TRBJ2-5; possibly TRBD2 for D (5 bases). V gave up 2 bases and J gave up 1 base, with 5 bases separating them. CDR1 and CDR2 (germline): MNHNY, SVGAGI (reference sequence). This CDR3 has 13 residues. CDR3 sequence: CASSYAGQETQYF. The DNA for the CDR3 is TGTGCCAGCAGTTACGCGGGCCAAGAGACCCAGTACTTC.

This clone appeared a single time. This chain links TRBV19 with TRBJ1-2; D might be TRBD1 (6 bases). V was trimmed by 3 bases and J by 5 bases, leaving 13 bases between them. The germline CDR1 and CDR2 sequences are LNHDA and SQIVND (reference sequence). This CDR3 spans 14 amino acids. The CDR3 spells CASSMVGTQYGYTF. DNA of the CDR3: TGTGCCAGTAGTATGGTTGGGACACAGTATGGCTACACCTTC.

This clone was observed a single time. V usage is TRBV16 and J usage is TRBJ2-7; D perhaps matches TRBD1 (7 bases). From germline, CDR1 is KGHSY and CDR2 FQNENV. The CDR3 totals 16 residues. V was cut by 0 bases and J by 0 bases, with 12 bases left in between. The CDR3 loop reads CASSQSAGGSSYEQYF. CDR3 sequence (DNA): TGTGCCAGCAGCCAATCGGCAGGGGGGAGCTCCTACGAGCAGTACTTC.

The rearrangement uses TRBV11-2 and TRBJ2-3; TRBD1 matches 7 bases. The CDR3 runs to 15 residues. CDR1 and CDR2 from the germline V gene are SGHAT and FQNNGV. V shed 5 bases, J shed 5 bases, and the junction held 10 bases outside the gene matches. The CDR3 DNA sequence: TGTGCCAGCAGCCTAGGAAGGGGGCGAGGAGATACGCAGTATTTT. Its translation is CASSLGRGRGDTQYF.